These 3 T cell receptor beta chains originate from one sample sequenced in a study of blood T cell repertoires in COVID-19. Sequencing used immunoSEQ multiplex PCR; TCRdb keeps in-frame clones, though not all of them. Among 30,000 to 35,000 clones, 70% to 90% were seen once, and the ten largest hold 35% to 50%. The sample taken for sequencing was peripheral blood. The origin of the receptors is a human donor in a cohort sampled during active COVID-19.

The genes are TRBV28 and TRBJ1-5; 8 positions match TRBD1. V shed 4 bases and J 4 bases; nucleotides not matched to a gene: 3. The germline gives CDR1 MDHEN, CDR2 SYDVKM. The CDR3 contains 14 residues. CDR3 protein: CASSWTGRNQPQHF. The CDR3 coding sequence is TGTGCCAGCAGTTGGACAGGGCGGAATCAGCCCCAGCATTTT.

The chain uses TRBV28 and TRBJ2-7, with D perhaps matching TRBD1 (6 bases). With 5 bases removed from V and 3 bases from J, the gap between germline ends came to 23 bases. This CDR3 is built from 17 residues. In germline, CDR1 is MDHEN, CDR2 SYDVKM. The CDR3: CASSPTTYPRGGYEQYF. CDR3 coding DNA: TGTGCCAGCAGTCCAACGACATACCCTAGAGGGGGCTACGAGCAGTACTTC.

This clone is a singleton in its sample. The J gene is TRBJ1-6, the V gene TRBV6-1, with D tentatively TRBD1 (5 bases). The CDR3 has 14 amino acids. V shed 0 bases and J shed 8 bases, with 8 bases lying between them. Germline values: CDR1 MNHNS, CDR2 SASEGT. CDR3 nucleotide sequence: TGTGCCAGCAGTGAAGCTTCGACAGATTCACCCCTCCACTTT. This translates into CASSEASTDSPLHF.